The sequence of this T cell receptor beta chain was determined in a study of vaccination effects on CD4 cells after COVID-19. This CDR3 comprises 15 residues. V was clipped by 4 bases and J by 8 bases; unmatched bases: 12. CDR1 SQVTM and CDR2 ANQGSEA come from the germline V gene. Method: immunoSEQ multiplex PCR; TCRdb's copy keeps in-frame clones and lacks some. The table shows roughly 35,000 clones, with over 65% occurring only once. This clone came up a few times. The antigen remains unidentified. After expansion with viral peptide pools in the ViraFEST assay, antigen-specific CD4+ T cells were sequenced. When around 10 days of culture had elapsed, CD4+ T cells were isolated. The healthy vaccine recipients, who had no prior SARS-CoV-2 infection, showed negative nucleocapsid antibodies.

The chain joins TRBV29-1 to TRBJ2-3; 10 positions agree with TRBD2. This receptor was obtained from a human donor who received a COVID-19 vaccine. The specimen comprised CD4+ T cells from PBMCs cultured with HCoV-OC43 spike peptides, sampled before COVID-19 vaccination. Subset specified: HCoV-OC43 spike overlapping peptide pool stimulation. The CDR3 region is CSVVNSGRSRGTQYF. The CDR3, as DNA: TGCAGCGTTGTGAATAGCGGGAGGTCGCGAGGTACGCAGTATTTT.